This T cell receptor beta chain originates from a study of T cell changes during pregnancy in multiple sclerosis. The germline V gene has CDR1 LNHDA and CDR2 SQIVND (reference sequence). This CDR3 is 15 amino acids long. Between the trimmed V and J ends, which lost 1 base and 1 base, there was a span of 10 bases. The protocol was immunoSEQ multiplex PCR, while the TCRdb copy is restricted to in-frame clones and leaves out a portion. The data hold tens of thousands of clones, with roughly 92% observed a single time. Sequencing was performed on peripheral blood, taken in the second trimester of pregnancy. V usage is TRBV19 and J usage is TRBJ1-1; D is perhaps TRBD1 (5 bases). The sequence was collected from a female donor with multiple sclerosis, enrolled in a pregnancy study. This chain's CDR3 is CASSIGGRENTEAFF. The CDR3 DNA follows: TGTGCCAGTAGTATAGGTGGCAGGGAGAACACTGAAGCTTTCTTT.